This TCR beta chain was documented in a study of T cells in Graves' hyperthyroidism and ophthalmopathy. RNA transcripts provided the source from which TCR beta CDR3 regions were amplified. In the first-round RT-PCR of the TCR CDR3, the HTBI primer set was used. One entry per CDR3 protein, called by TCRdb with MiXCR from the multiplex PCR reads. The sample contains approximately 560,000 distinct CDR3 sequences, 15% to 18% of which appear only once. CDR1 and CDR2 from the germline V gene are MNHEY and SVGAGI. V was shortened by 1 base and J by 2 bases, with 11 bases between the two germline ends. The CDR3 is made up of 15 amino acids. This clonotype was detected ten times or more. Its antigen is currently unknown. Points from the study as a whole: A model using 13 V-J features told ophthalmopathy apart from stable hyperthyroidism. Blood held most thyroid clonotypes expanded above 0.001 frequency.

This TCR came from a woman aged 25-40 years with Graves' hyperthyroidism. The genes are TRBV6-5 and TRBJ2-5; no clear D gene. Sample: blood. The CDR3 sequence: CASSYFSGSQETQYF. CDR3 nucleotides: TGTGCCAGCAGTTACTTCTCGGGTAGTCAAGAGACCCAGTACTTC.